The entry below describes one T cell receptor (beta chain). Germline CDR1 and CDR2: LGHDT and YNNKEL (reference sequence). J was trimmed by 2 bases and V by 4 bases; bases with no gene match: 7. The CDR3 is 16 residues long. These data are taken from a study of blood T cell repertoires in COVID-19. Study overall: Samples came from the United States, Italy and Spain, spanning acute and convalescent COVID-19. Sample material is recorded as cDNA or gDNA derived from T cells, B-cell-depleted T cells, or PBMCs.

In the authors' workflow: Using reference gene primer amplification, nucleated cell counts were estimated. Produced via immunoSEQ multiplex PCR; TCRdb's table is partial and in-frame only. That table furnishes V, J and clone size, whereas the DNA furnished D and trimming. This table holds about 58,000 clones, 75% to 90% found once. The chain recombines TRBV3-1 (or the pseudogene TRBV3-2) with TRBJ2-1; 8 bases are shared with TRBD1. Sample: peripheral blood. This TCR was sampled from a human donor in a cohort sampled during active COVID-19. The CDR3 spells CASSPWTGQAYNEQFF. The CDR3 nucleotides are TGTGCCAGCAGCCCGTGGACAGGGCAAGCCTACAATGAGCAGTTCTTC.